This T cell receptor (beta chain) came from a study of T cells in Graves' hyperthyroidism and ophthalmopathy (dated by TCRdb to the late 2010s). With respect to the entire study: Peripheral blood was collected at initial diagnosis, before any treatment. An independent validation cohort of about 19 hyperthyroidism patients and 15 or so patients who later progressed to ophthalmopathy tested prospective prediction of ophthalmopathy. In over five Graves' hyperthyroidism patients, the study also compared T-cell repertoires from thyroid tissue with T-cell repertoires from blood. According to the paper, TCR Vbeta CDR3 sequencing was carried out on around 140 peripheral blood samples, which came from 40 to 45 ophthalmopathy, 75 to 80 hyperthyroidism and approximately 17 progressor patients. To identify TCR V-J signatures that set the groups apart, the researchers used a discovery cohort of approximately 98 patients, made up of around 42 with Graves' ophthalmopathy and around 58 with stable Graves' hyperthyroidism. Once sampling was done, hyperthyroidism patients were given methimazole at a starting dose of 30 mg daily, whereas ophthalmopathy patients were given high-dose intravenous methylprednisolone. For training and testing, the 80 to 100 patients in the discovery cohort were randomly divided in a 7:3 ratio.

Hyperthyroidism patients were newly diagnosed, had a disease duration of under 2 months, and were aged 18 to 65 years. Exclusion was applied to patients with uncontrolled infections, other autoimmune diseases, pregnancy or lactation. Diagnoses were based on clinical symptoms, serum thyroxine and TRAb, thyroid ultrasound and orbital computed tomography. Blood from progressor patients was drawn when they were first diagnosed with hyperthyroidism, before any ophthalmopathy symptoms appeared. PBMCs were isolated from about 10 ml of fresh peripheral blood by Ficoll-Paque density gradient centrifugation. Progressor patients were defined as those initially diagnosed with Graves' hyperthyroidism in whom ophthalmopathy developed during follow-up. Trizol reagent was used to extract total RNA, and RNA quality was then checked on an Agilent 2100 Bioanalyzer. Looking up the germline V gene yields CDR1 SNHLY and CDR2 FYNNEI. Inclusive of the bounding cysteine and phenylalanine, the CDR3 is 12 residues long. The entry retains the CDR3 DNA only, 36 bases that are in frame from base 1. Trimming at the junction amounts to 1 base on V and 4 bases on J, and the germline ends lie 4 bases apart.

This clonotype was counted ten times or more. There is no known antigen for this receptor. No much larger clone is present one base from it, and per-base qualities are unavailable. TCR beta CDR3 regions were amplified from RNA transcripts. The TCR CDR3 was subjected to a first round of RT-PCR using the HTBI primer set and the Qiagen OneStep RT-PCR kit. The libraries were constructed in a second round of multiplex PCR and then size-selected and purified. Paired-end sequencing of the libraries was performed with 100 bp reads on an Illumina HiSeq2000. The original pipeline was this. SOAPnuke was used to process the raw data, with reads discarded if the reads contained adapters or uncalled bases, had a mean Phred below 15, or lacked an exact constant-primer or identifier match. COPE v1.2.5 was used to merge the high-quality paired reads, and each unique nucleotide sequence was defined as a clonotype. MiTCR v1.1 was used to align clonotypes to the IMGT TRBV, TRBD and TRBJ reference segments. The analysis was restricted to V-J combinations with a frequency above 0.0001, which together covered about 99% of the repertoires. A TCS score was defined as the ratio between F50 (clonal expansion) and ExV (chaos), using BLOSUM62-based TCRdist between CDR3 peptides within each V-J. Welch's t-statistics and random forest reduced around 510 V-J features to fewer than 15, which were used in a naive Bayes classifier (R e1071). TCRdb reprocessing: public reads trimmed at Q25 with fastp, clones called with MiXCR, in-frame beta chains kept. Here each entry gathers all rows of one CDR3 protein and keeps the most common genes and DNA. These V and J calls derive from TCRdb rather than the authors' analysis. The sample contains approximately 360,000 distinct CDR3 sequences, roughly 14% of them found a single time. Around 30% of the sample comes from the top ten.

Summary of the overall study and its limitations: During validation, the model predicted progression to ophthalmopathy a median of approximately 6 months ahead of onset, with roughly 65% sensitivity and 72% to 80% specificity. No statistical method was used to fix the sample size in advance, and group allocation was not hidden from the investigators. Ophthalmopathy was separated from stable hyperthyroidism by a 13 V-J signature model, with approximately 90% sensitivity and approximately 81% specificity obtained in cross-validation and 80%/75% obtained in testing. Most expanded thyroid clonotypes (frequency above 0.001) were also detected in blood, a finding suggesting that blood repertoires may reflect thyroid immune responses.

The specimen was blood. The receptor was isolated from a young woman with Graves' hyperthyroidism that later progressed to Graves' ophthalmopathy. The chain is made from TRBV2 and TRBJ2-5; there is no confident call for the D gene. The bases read TGTGCCAGCAGTGAAGGGGGAGAGACCCAGTACTTC. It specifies CASSEGGETQYF.